These 7 T cell receptor beta chains were all obtained from the same sample, sequenced in a study of T cells expressing NK-cell markers. TCRdb reprocessed the 5' RACE reads and keeps a single row for each CDR3 protein, giving no DNA. This listing includes about 450,000 distinct CDR3 sequences. The sequencing input was blood T cells: a sorted CD56 or NKG2C T cell subset, CD4+ or CD8+ T cells, or bulk PBMC T cells (not recorded which). The receptors originated from a woman aged 18 to 75 in good health.

The rearrangement uses TRBV12-3 or TRBV12-4 and TRBJ1-6; the TCRdb D gene call, TRBD1, has no DNA to confirm it. The CDR3 runs to 16 residues. The CDR3 spells CASSRLDRGRYSPLHF.

The chain couples TRBV9 to TRBJ1-5. The germline V gene encodes CDR1 SGDLS and CDR2 YYNGEE. The CDR3 runs 14 residues. CDR3 sequence: CASSPTGSNQPQHF.

The chain is built from TRBV12-3 or TRBV12-4 and TRBJ2-1; checking the TCRdb D call of TRBD2 is not possible without DNA. This CDR3 is 16 amino acids long. This CDR3 reads CASSERWGGPSNEQFF.

The chain is built from TRBV28 and TRBJ2-1; lacking DNA, the TRBD2 call made by TCRdb goes unchecked. This CDR3 region has 15 residues. Germline loops: CDR1 MDHEN, CDR2 SYDVKM. This CDR3 is CASSILAGGMNEQFF.

This rearrangement joins TRBV12-3 or TRBV12-4 to TRBJ2-1; the TCRdb D gene call, TRBD1, has no DNA to confirm it. The CDR3 is made up of 17 amino acids. The chain's CDR3 is CASRDPRGGTSYNEQFF.

The chain uses TRBV20-1 and TRBJ2-2. Germline CDR1 is DFQATT and CDR2 is SNEGSKA (reference sequence). The CDR3 runs 14 residues. CDR3 protein: CSARWAKNTGELFF.

J is TRBJ2-1 and V is TRBV5-1; TCRdb names TRBD2, which stays unverified in the absence of DNA. There are 15 residues in the CDR3. Looked up from germline, CDR1 is SGHRS and CDR2 is YFSETQ. This chain's CDR3 is CASSLAVGTAAEQFF.